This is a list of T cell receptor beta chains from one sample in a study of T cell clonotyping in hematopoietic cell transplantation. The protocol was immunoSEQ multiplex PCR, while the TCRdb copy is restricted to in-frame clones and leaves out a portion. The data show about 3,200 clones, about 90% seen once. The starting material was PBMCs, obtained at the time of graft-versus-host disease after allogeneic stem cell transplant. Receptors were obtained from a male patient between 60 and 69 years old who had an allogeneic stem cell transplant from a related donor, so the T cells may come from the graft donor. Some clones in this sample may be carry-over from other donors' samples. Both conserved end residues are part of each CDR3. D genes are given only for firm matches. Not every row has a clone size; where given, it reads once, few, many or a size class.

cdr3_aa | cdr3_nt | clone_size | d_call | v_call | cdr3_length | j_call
CASSGVGDTEAFF | TGTGCCAGCAGTGGGGTGGGGGACACTGAAGCTTTCTTT | - | - | TRBV2 | 13 | TRBJ1-1
CASSPTPSNYGYTF | TGTGCCAGCAGCCCAACACCAAGTAACTATGGCTACACCTTC | - | - | TRBV7-2 | 14 | TRBJ1-2
CASSLVLGDTEAFF | TGTGCCAGCAGCTTAGTTTTGGGGGACACTGAAGCTTTCTTT | - | - | TRBV7-9 | 14 | TRBJ1-1
CASTPGPSGQPQHF | TGTGCCAGCACCCCAGGGCCCTCCGGGCAGCCCCAGCATTTT | - | - | TRBV6-5 | 14 | TRBJ1-5
CASLAGIGNTIYF | TGTGCCAGTCTTGCGGGGATTGGAAACACCATATATTTT | - | - | TRBV25-1 | 13 | TRBJ1-3
CASSVQGFNFVADTQYF | TGTGCCAGCAGCGTCCAAGGGTTCAATTTCGTGGCAGATACGCAGTATTTT | - | - | TRBV9 | 17 | TRBJ2-3
CASSFSRNYGYTF | TGTGCCAGCAGCTTTAGTCGGAACTATGGCTACACCTTC | - | - | TRBV11-1 | 13 | TRBJ1-2
CASSDDGNTEAFF | TGTGCCAGCAGTGATGACGGGAACACTGAAGCTTTCTTT | - | - | TRBV2 | 13 | TRBJ1-1
CASSPFEETQYF | TGTGCCAGCAGTCCCTTTGAGGAGACCCAGTACTTC | - | - | TRBV9 | 12 | TRBJ2-5
CASSQGPFDEQFF | TGTGCCAGCAGCCAAGGACCCTTTGATGAGCAGTTCTTC | - | - | TRBV7-2 | 13 | TRBJ2-1
CASSRDPPLHF | TGTGCCAGCAGCCGGGACCCACCCCTCCACTTT | - | - | TRBV28 | 11 | TRBJ1-6
CASSQAGTTNEKLFF | TGCGCCAGCAGCCAAGCCGGGACAACTAATGAAAAACTGTTTTTT | - | - | TRBV4-1 | 15 | TRBJ1-4
CASSESIATNYGYTF | TGTGCCAGCAGTGAATCCATTGCGACTAACTATGGCTACACCTTC | - | - | TRBV2 | 15 | TRBJ1-2
CSVTGGGNGFGTEAFF | TGCAGCGTAACCGGGGGGGGGAATGGATTTGGCACTGAAGCTTTCTTT | once | - | TRBV29-1 | 16 | TRBJ1-1
CASSQAPEVKIYEQYF | TGCGCCAGCAGCCAAGCACCAGAAGTAAAGATCTACGAGCAGTACTTC | - | - | TRBV4-3 | 16 | TRBJ2-7
CASSSTGDNTGELFF | TGTGCCAGCAGCTCGACGGGAGACAACACCGGGGAGCTGTTTTTT | - | - | TRBV9 | 15 | TRBJ2-2
CASSLDWPAAKETQYF | TGTGCCAGCAGCTTAGATTGGCCAGCTGCAAAAGAGACCCAGTACTTC | - | - | TRBV7-2 | 16 | TRBJ2-5
CASWYGYTF | TGTGCCAGTTGGTATGGCTACACCTTC | - | - | TRBV2 | 9 | TRBJ1-2
CASSPRFRGENIQYF | TGTGCCAGCAGTCCTAGGTTCAGGGGGGAAAACATTCAGTACTTC | - | - | TRBV6-5 | 15 | TRBJ2-4
CASSLVGGQYEQYF | TGTGCCAGCAGCTTAGTTGGGGGGCAATACGAGCAGTACTTC | - | - | TRBV7-2 | 14 | TRBJ2-7
CASSLRGGTGALNTEAFF | TGTGCCAGCAGCTTAAGGGGGGGGACAGGCGCGCTGAACACTGAAGCTTTCTTT | - | TRBD1 | TRBV7-2 | 18 | TRBJ1-1
CASSLDRRSYEQYF | TGTGCCAGCAGCTTGGACCGTCGCTCCTACGAGCAGTACTTC | - | - | TRBV7-2 | 14 | TRBJ2-7
CRADSTYEQYF | TGCAGAGCGGACAGTACCTACGAGCAGTACTTC | - | - | TRBV20-1 | 11 | TRBJ2-7
CASSTPGGLRNTEAFF | TGTGCCAGCAGTACCCCCGGGGGGCTGAGAAACACTGAAGCTTTCTTT | - | - | TRBV28 | 16 | TRBJ1-1
CAWSPKETQYF | TGTGCCTGGAGTCCAAAAGAGACCCAGTACTTC | - | - | TRBV30 | 11 | TRBJ2-5
CASIGQGGQPQHF | TGTGCCAGCATTGGACAGGGCGGGCAGCCCCAGCATTTT | - | TRBD1 | TRBV2 | 13 | TRBJ1-5
CASLDTNSYNEQFF | TGTGCCAGTTTGGACACGAACTCCTACAATGAGCAGTTCTTC | - | - | TRBV19 | 14 | TRBJ2-1
CASTLTSGSPYEQYF | TGTGCCAGCACCCTTACTTCGGGATCCCCCTACGAGCAGTACTTC | - | - | TRBV6-5 | 15 | TRBJ2-7
CASSQDTTAVSPLHF | TGTGCCAGCAGCCAAGATACCACCGCGGTATCACCCCTCCACTTT | few | - | TRBV4-2 | 15 | TRBJ1-6
CASSYFGGQETQYF | TGTGCCAGCAGTTACTTTGGGGGCCAAGAGACCCAGTACTTC | - | - | TRBV6-5 | 14 | TRBJ2-5
CASSFTGGDTEAFF | TGTGCCAGCAGTTTTACAGGGGGTGACACTGAAGCTTTCTTT | - | TRBD1 | TRBV9 | 14 | TRBJ1-1
CASSYSNQATIYF | TGTGCCAGCAGTTACTCAAATCAGGCTACCATATATTTT | - | - | TRBV6-6 | 13 | TRBJ1-3
CASGGTLYNEQFF | TGTGCCTCCGGCGGGACACTCTACAATGAGCAGTTCTTC | once | - | TRBV13 | 13 | TRBJ2-1
CASSPRDRGELFF | TGTGCCAGCAGTCCGAGGGACCGCGGGGAGCTGTTTTTT | - | - | TRBV28 | 13 | TRBJ2-2
CASSLGGLAKNIQYF | TGTGCCAGCAGTTTAGGGGGCTTAGCCAAAAACATTCAGTACTTC | - | - | TRBV28 | 15 | TRBJ2-4
CATSRDLGGGSPLHF | TGTGCCACCAGCAGAGATCTGGGGGGCGGTTCACCCCTCCACTTT | - | - | TRBV15 | 15 | TRBJ1-6
CASSQKRQPASEAFF | TGTGCCAGCAGCCAAAAACGACAGCCAGCGTCCGAAGCTTTCTTT | - | - | TRBV14 | 15 | TRBJ1-1
CASSQTWELDRREGPQHF | TGCGCCAGCAGTCAAACGTGGGAGCTTGACAGGCGGGAAGGTCCCCAGCATTTT | - | - | TRBV23-1 | 18 | TRBJ1-5
CASSRGPTHGGTGELFF | TGCGCCAGCAGCCGGGGTCCTACTCACGGGGGCACCGGGGAGCTGTTTTTT | - | - | TRBV5-1 | 17 | TRBJ2-2
CASSGNRGPEAFF | TGTGCCAGCAGCGGGAACAGGGGGCCTGAAGCTTTCTTT | - | TRBD1 | TRBV5-4 | 13 | TRBJ1-1
CASGGPGVSADTQYF | TGTGCCAGCGGCGGTCCAGGGGTTTCGGCAGATACGCAGTATTTT | - | - | TRBV9 | 15 | TRBJ2-3
CASSVVDGAYTDTQYF | TGTGCCAGCAGCGTAGTGGACGGAGCCTACACAGATACGCAGTATTTT | - | - | TRBV9 | 16 | TRBJ2-3
CASSPLRGAGEQYF | TGTGCCAGCAGCCCACTCAGGGGGGCGGGGGAGCAGTACTTC | - | - | TRBV7-6 | 14 | TRBJ2-7
CAWSVRRSSGNTIYF | TGTGCCTGGAGTGTGAGAAGGAGCTCTGGAAACACCATATATTTT | - | - | TRBV30 | 15 | TRBJ1-3
CASSWGTGSDGDTEAFF | TGTGCCAGCAGTTGGGGGACAGGGTCTGATGGGGACACTGAAGCTTTCTTT | - | TRBD1 | TRBV2 | 17 | TRBJ1-1
CASTRGLGTDTQYF | TGTGCCAGCACCAGGGGGTTGGGCACAGATACGCAGTATTTT | - | TRBD1 | TRBV28 | 14 | TRBJ2-3